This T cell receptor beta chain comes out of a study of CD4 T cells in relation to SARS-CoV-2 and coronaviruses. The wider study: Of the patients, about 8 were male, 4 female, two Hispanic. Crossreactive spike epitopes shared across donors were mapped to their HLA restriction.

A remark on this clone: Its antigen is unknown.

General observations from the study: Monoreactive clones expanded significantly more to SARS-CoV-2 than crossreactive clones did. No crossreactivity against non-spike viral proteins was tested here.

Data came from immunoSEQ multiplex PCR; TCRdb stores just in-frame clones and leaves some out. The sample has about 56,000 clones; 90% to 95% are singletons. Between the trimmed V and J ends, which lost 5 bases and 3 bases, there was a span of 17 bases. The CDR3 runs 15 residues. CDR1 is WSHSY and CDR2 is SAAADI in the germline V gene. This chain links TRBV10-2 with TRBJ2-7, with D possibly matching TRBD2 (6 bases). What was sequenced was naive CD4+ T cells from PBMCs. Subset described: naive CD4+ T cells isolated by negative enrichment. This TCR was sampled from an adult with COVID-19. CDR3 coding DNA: TGCGCCAGCAGTTCCCCCTCGTCCGGGGGCTACGAGCAGTACTTC. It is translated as CASSSPSSGGYEQYF.